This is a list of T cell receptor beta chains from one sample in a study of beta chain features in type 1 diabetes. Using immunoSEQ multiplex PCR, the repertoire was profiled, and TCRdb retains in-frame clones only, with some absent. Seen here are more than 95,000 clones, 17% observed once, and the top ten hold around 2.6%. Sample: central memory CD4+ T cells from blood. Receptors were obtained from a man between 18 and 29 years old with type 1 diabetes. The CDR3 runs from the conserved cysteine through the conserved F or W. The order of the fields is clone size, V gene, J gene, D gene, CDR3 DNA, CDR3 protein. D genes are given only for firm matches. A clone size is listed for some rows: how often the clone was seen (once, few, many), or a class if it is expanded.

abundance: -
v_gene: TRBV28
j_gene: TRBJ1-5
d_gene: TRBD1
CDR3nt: TGTGCCAGCAGTTCGAGTACCAAGGACAGGTTCAATCAGCCCCAGCATTTT
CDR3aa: CASSSSTKDRFNQPQHF

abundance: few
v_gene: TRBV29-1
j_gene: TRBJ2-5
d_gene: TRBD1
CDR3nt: TGCAGCGTTGCACTTCACTGGGACAGTCAAGAGACCCAGTACTTC
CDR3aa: CSVALHWDSQETQYF

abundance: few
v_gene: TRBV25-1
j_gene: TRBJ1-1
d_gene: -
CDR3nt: TGTGCCAGCAGTGAATATATGGCAGGGGACACTGAAGCTTTCTTT
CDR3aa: CASSEYMAGDTEAFF

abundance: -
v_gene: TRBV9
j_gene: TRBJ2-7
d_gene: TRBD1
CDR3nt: TGTGCCAGCAGCGTAGGCGGGACAGGGAGCTACGAGCAGTACTTC
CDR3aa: CASSVGGTGSYEQYF

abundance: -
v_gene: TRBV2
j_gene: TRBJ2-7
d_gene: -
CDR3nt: TGTGCCAGCAAAACGGTCGCCTACGAGCAGTACTTC
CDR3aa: CASKTVAYEQYF

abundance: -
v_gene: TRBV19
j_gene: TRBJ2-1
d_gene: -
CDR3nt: TGTGCCAGTAGTAACGGGCCCTCCCGGGAGCAGTTCTTC
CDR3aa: CASSNGPSREQFF

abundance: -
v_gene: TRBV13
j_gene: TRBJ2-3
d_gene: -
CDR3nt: TGTGCCAGCAGCTTAATCGGCGCAGATACGCAGTATTTT
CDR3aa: CASSLIGADTQYF

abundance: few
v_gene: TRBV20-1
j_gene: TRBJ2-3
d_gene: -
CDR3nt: TGCAGTGCTACGAAAGGGGGTACGCAGTATTTT
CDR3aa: CSATKGGTQYF

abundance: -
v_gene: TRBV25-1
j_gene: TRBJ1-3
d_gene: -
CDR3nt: TGTGCCAGCTCACCACACTCTGGAAACACCATATATTTT
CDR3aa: CASSPHSGNTIYF

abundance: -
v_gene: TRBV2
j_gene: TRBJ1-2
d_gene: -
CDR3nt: TGTGCCAGCAGTGGTTATCTTCGCGGAGGTGCGAACTATGGCTACACCTTC
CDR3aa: CASSGYLRGGANYGYTF

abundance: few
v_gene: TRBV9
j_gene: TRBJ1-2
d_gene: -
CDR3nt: TGTGCCAGCAGCGTAGAATCGGGGGCGGTTTATGGCTACACCTTC
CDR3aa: CASSVESGAVYGYTF

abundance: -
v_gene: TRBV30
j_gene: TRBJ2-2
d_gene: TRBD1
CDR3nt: TGTGCCTGGAGGGTACGGACAGGGTACACCGGGGAGCTGTTTTTT
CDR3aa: CAWRVRTGYTGELFF

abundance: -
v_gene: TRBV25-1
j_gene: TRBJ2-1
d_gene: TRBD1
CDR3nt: TGTGCCAGCAGAGGACAGGGGGCGGGTGAGCAGTTCTTC
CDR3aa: CASRGQGAGEQFF

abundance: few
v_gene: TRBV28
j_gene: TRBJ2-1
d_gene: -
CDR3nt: TGTGCCAGCAGTGTTATTGGTCCTCTCGACAATGAGCAGTTCTTC
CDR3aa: CASSVIGPLDNEQFF

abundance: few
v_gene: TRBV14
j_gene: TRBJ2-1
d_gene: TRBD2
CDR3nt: TGTGCCAGCAGCCAACTTAGACTAGCGGGCGGATTCTTC
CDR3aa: CASSQLRLAGGFF

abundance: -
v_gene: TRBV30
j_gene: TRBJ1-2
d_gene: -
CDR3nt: TGTGCCTGGAGTACCCGCCTCTATGGCTACACCTTC
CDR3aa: CAWSTRLYGYTF

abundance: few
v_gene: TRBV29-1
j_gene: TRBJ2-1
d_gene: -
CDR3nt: TGCAGCGTTGATCAAGGGGTCAATGAGCAGTTCTTC
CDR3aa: CSVDQGVNEQFF

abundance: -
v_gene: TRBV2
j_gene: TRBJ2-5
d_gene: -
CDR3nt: TGTGCCAGCAAGGGGCTAGAGACCCAGTACTTC
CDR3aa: CASKGLETQYF

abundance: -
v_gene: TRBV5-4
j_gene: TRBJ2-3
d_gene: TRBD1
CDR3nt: TGTGCCAGCAGCTCCGGGACAGGGGCAGATACGCAGTATTTT
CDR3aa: CASSSGTGADTQYF

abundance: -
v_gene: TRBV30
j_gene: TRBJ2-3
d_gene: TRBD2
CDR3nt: TGTGCCTGGAGTGCCTGGACTAGCGGGACGGCTACAGATACGCAGTATTTT
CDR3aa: CAWSAWTSGTATDTQYF

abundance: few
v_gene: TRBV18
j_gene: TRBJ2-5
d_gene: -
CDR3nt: TGTGCCAGCTCACCACGGCCTTCCGAGGAGACCCAGTACTTC
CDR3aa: CASSPRPSEETQYF

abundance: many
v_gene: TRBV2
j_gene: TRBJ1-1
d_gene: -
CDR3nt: TGTGCCAGCAGTGCGGGGGCCGGGACTGAAGCTTTCTTT
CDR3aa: CASSAGAGTEAFF

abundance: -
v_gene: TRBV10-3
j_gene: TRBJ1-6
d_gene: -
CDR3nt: TGTGCCATCAGTGATAGGACAGACAATTCACCCCTCCACTTT
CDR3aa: CAISDRTDNSPLHF

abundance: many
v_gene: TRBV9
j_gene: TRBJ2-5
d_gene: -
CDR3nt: TGTGCCAGCAGCCCCTACGGGGGCGGGGGCCAAGAGACCCAGTACTTC
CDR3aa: CASSPYGGGGQETQYF

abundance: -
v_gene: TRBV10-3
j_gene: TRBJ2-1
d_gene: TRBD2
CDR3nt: TGTGCCATCAGTCCGACTAGCGGGAGTCTCAATGAGCAGTTCTTC
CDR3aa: CAISPTSGSLNEQFF

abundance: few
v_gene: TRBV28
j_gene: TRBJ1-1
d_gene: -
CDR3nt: TGTGCCAGCAGTTTATGGTCTGTCGGAAGGGCTGAAGCTTTCTTT
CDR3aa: CASSLWSVGRAEAFF

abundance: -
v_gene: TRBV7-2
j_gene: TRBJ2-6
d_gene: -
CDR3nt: TGTGCCAGCAGCTCCGACACGAGCGGCTCTGGGGCCAACGTCCTGACTTTC
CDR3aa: CASSSDTSGSGANVLTF

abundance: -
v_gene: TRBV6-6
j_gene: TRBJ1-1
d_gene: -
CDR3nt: TGTGCCAGCAGCAGCCAGGGAGCGCTCGCTGAAGCTTTCTTT
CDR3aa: CASSSQGALAEAFF

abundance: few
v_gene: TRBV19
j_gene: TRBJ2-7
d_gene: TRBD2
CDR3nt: TGTGCCAGTAGTATTACTAGCGGGAACTACGAGCAGTACTTC
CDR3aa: CASSITSGNYEQYF

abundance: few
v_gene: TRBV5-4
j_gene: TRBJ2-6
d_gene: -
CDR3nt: TGCGCCAGCAGCGCCGACGGATTTGGGGCCAACGTCCTGACTTTC
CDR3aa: CASSADGFGANVLTF

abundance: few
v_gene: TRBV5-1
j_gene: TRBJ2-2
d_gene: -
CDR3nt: TGCGCCAGCACTCTGGACAGTAACACCGGGGAGCTGTTTTTT
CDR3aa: CASTLDSNTGELFF